The clone carrying this TCR beta chain was seen only once. Per the original data handling: Amplified reference gene primers provided the basis for estimating nucleated cell counts. Here immunoSEQ multiplex PCR was the method, and the copy in TCRdb shows in-frame clones only, minus some. D and trimming come from the DNA, and the V and J calls and clone size come from that table. Here the sample spans 270,000 or so clones, around 89% being singletons. This sample was included in a study of blood T cell repertoires in COVID-19. On the study more broadly: Some COVID-19 samples were acute and others convalescent; all came from the United States, Italy and Spain. Sample material is recorded as cDNA or gDNA derived from T cells, B-cell-depleted T cells, or PBMCs.

The CDR3 consists of 14 residues. Germline assignment: CDR1 SGHRS and CDR2 YFSETQ. Trimming cost V 4 bases and J 0 bases; bases outside gene matches: 2. This chain connects TRBV5-1 to TRBJ2-7, with 9 bases identical to TRBD1. The specimen was peripheral blood. This TCR came from a man aged 35-49 years with acute or convalescent COVID-19. The CDR3 protein is CASSRDRASYEQYF. CDR3 in DNA: TGCGCCAGCAGCAGGGACAGGGCCTCCTACGAGCAGTACTTC.